This TCR beta chain was identified in a study of blood T cell repertoires in COVID-19. Overall study: Whether acute or convalescent, the COVID-19 samples came from the United States, Italy and Spain. Sources were T cells, B-cell-depleted T cells, or PBMCs; the material itself was cDNA or gDNA.

Original processing notes: The authors estimated nucleated cell counts from reference gene primer amplification. Libraries were prepared by immunoSEQ multiplex PCR; TCRdb keeps only in-frame clonotypes and omits some of them. That table is the source of V, J and clone size, and D and trimming were worked out from the DNA. The sample shows about 160,000 clones, 84% of them seen only once. With 7 bases removed from V and 0 bases from J, the gap between germline ends came to 13 bases. The germline V gene has CDR1 PRHDT and CDR2 FYEKMQ (reference sequence). The CDR3 extends over 14 amino acids. Sequencing was done on a sample of peripheral blood. The chain employs TRBV13 and TRBJ2-7; maybe TRBD1 (7 bases). This clonotype was sampled from a man in his forties or fifties who had recovered from COVID-19. In DNA, the CDR3 is TGTGCCAGCAACCAGGGGGGAAGCTCCTACGAGCAGTACTTC. Its protein product is CASNQGGSSYEQYF.